In its sample, the clone carrying this TCR beta chain was seen many times. What it binds is unknown. Newly diagnosed patients aged 18 to 65 had hyperthyroidism of under 2 months' duration. Extraction of PBMCs used 10 ml of fresh peripheral blood. The sample originates from a study of T cells in Graves' hyperthyroidism and ophthalmopathy. The TCR beta CDR3 regions underwent amplification using RNA transcripts as the source. HTBI primers were the set used in a first-round RT-PCR of the TCR CDR3. Via MiXCR, TCRdb re-called the multiplex PCR reads, giving one row per CDR3 protein. This sample carries 300,000 to 400,000 distinct CDR3 sequences, approximately 18% of them seen once, and the ten largest clones take about 53%. Broader study findings: Also found in blood were most expanded thyroid clonotypes above 0.001. Ophthalmopathy, which appeared later, was predicted by the model a median around 6.5 months before onset.

The V gene lost 7 bases and the J gene lost 3 bases, with 24 bases spanning the gap. The CDR3 covers 17 residues. Germline CDR1 SNHLY, CDR2 FYNNEI. The sequenced sample consisted of blood. The rearrangement uses TRBV2 and TRBJ2-5; tentative D call: TRBD1 (5 bases). The TCR was taken from a woman aged 50 to 60 with Graves' hyperthyroidism. As DNA, the CDR3 is TGTGCCAGCACCCATGGGGCCAACTGGGTATCAGAAGAGACCCAGTACTTC. Protein sequence: CASTHGANWVSEETQYF.